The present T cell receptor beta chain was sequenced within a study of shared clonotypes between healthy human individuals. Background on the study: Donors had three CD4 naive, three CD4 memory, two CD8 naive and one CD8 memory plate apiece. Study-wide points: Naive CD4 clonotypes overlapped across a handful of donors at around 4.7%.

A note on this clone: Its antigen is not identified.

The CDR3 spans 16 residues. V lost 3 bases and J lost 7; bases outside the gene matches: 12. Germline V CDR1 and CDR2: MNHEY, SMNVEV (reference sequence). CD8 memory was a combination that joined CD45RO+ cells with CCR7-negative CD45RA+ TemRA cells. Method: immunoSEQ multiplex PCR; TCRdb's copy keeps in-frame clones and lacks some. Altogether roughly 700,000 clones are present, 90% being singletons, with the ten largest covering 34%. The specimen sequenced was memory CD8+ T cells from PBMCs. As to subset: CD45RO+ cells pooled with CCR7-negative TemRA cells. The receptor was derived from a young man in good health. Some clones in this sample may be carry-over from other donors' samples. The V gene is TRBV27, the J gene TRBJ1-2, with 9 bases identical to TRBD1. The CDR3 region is CASSFLGQGMLTGYTF. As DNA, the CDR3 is TGTGCCAGCAGTTTTTTAGGACAGGGGATGCTCACTGGCTACACCTTC.